The next 20 T cell receptor beta chains were all read from a single sample in a study of blood T cell repertoires in COVID-19. Using immunoSEQ multiplex PCR, the repertoire was profiled, and TCRdb retains in-frame clones only, with some absent. The sample shows about 130,000 clones, around 83% of them seen only once. Sequencing was carried out using PBMCs or T cells enriched from blood (not recorded which). Receptors were obtained from a man aged 25-45 years who had recovered from COVID-19.

The rearrangement joins TRBV3-1 (or the pseudogene TRBV3-2) to TRBJ1-4; the match to TRBD1 covers 7 bases. The CDR3 totals 14 residues. Unmatched junction bases numbered 7, after V lost 4 bases and J lost 8 bases. CDR1 is LGHDT and CDR2 is YNNKEL in the germline V gene (reference sequence). The DNA for the CDR3 is TGTGCCAGCAGCCGGAGACAGGGCATCGAAAAACTGTTTTTT. Amino acid sequence: CASSRRQGIEKLFF.

This clone was found once. One junction end disagrees with the germline gene, perhaps due to a read error. This chain links TRBV18 with TRBJ1-1; 8 bases align to TRBD1. There are 12 residues in the CDR3. CDR1 is KGHSH, CDR2 LQKENI, per germline. The CDR3 nucleotides read TGTGCCAGCTCGCCACAGGGGGCTGAAGCTTTCTTT. Protein: CASSPQGAEAFF.

This chain joins TRBV19 and TRBJ2-2, with 8 positions matching TRBD2. Germline CDR1 LNHDA, CDR2 SQIVND (reference sequence). J was trimmed by 9 bases and V by 4 bases; bases with no gene match: 4. The CDR3 extends over 13 amino acids. The CDR3, as DNA: TGTGCCAGTAGTACCACTAGCGGCCGGGAGCTGTTTTTT. Translating it yields CASSTTSGRELFF.

The chain carries TRBV3-1 (or the pseudogene TRBV3-2) and TRBJ1-2; 8 bases line up with TRBD1. CDR1 and CDR2 from the germline V gene are LGHDT and YNNKEL (reference sequence). J was trimmed by 2 bases and V by 6 bases; bases with no gene match: 8. There are 15 residues in the CDR3. The CDR3 is CASSPPGQANYGYTF. The DNA of the CDR3 is TGTGCCAGCAGTCCACCGGGACAGGCAAACTATGGCTACACCTTC.

The CDR3 DNA reads TGTGCCACCAGCTCAGGACTGGAGACCCAGTACTTC. As protein: CATSSGLETQYF. The chain couples TRBV15 to TRBJ2-5; maybe TRBD2 (5 bases). The CDR3 is made up of 12 amino acids. The germline V and J ends were trimmed by 5 bases and 5 bases, with 9 bases remaining between them. CDR1 and CDR2 (germline): LNHNV, YYDKDF (reference sequence). Full variable domain (remainder filled in from reference TRBV15 and TRBJ2-5): DAMVIQNPRYQVTQFGKPVTLSCSQTLNHNVMYWYQQKSSQAPKLLFHYYDKDFNNEADTPDNFQSRRPNTSFCFLDIRSPGLGDTAMYLCATSSGLETQYFGPGTRLLVL.

This chain links TRBV11-2 with TRBJ2-1, with 8 bases aligning to TRBD2. Germline V CDR1 and CDR2: SGHAT, FQNNGV. Trimming at V came to 7 bases and at J to 8 bases, leaving 16 bases not matched to a gene. CDR3 length equals 16 residues. Written as DNA, the CDR3 is TGTGCCAGCATTCGGGGGCCGGGACTAGTCGGCTATGAGCAGTTCTTC. Translated: CASIRGPGLVGYEQFF.

J is TRBJ2-1 and V is TRBV2, with 7 bases aligning to TRBD2. Losses at the gene ends were 3 bases for V and 15 bases for J; bases not matched to a gene: 8. CDR1 is SNHLY and CDR2 is FYNNEI in the germline V gene. CDR3 size: 12 residues. CDR3 bases: TGTGCCAGCAGTGAGTGGGGGGAGGGCATGTTCTTC. This translates into CASSEWGEGMFF.

This clone came up a few times. The J gene is TRBJ2-6, the V gene TRBV7-6; unclear D gene. Germline lookup yields CDR1 SGHVS and CDR2 FNYEAQ. The CDR3 is 15 residues long. Trimming left V 5 bases short and J 0 bases short, with 8 bases between. The CDR3 coding sequence is TGTGCCAGCAGCCTAACGAGCTCTGGGGCCAACGTCCTGACTTTC. This encodes CASSLTSSGANVLTF.

The chain carries TRBV4-1 and TRBJ2-7, with 8 bases fitting TRBD2. V lost 2 bases and J lost 4; bases outside the gene matches: 10. CDR1 is MGHRA and CDR2 is YSYEKL in the germline V gene. This CDR3 has 16 residues. DNA for the CDR3: TGCGCCAGCAGCCAACCCGCCCTAGCGGGCGGATACGAGCAGTACTTC. It translates to CASSQPALAGGYEQYF.

The chain combines TRBV6-5 with TRBJ1-5; a weak D match, TRBD1 (6 bases). The germline V gene encodes CDR1 MNHEY and CDR2 SVGAGI. This CDR3 is 14 amino acids long. The ends were cut back, 6 bases at V and 3 bases at J, with 12 bases in the middle. As DNA, the CDR3 is TGTGCCAGCAGGCCGGGACAAGACAATCAGCCCCAGCATTTT. Amino acids: CASRPGQDNQPQHF.

V is TRBV5-1 and J is TRBJ2-7; D is perhaps TRBD1 (6 bases). Trimming shortened V by 0 bases and J by 2 bases, and 9 bases separated the two germline ends. CDR3 size: 14 residues. Germline assignment: CDR1 SGHRS and CDR2 YFSETQ. The CDR3 here is CASSLGDKTYEQYF. CDR3 nucleotide sequence: TGCGCCAGCAGCTTGGGGGACAAGACCTACGAGCAGTACTTC.

The CDR3 region has the DNA TGTGCCAGCAGTTCAAGACTAGCGGGGGGGCCCACAGATACGCAGTATTTT. Its translation is CASSSRLAGGPTDTQYF. This chain links TRBV6-2 or TRBV6-3 with TRBJ2-3, with TRBD2 matching 14 bases. The CDR3 covers 17 residues. Trimming cost V 4 bases and J 2 bases; bases outside gene matches: 5. Looked up from germline, CDR1 is MNHEY and CDR2 is SVGEGT.

The chain joins TRBV5-1 to TRBJ1-5; D not resolved. CDR3 length: 15 amino acids. Trimming cost V 1 base and J 5 bases, with 13 bases left between them. CDR1 and CDR2 (germline): SGHRS, YFSETQ. The CDR3 bases are TGCGCCAGCAGCTTGTCCCCGGGAATGGATCAGCCCCAGCATTTT. It specifies CASSLSPGMDQPQHF.

This clone showed up just once. V usage is TRBV19 and J usage is TRBJ1-2; D is possibly TRBD1 (6 bases). This CDR3 region has 14 residues. Germline V gene lookup returns CDR1 LNHDA and CDR2 SQIVND (reference sequence). The V end lost 6 bases, the J end lost 6 bases, and 17 bases lay between the germline ends. The chain's CDR3 is CASRLQQGSHGYTF. CDR3 sequence (DNA): TGTGCCAGTAGACTGCAACAGGGTTCTCATGGCTACACCTTC.

The chain combines TRBV5-1 with TRBJ1-1, with D possibly matching TRBD1 (6 bases). V was shortened by 3 bases and J by 2 bases, with 11 bases between the two germline ends. This CDR3 contains 14 residues. Germline CDR1 and CDR2: SGHRS and YFSETQ. The CDR3 region is CASSSQGSNTEAFF. CDR3 nucleotides: TGCGCCAGCAGCTCACAGGGATCCAACACTGAAGCTTTCTTT.

This clone was observed a few times. The chain has TRBV2 and TRBJ1-6; D unresolved. The length of the CDR3 is 14 residues. V shed 4 bases and J shed 0 bases, with 4 bases lying between them. The germline V gene has CDR1 SNHLY and CDR2 FYNNEI. CDR3 nucleotide sequence: TGTGCCAGCAGTGCCCTCTCCTATAATTCACCCCTCCACTTT. It is translated as CASSALSYNSPLHF.

The V and J genes are TRBV5-8 and TRBJ2-5, with 14 nucleotides matching TRBD2. CDR3 length: 18 amino acids. Trimming cost V 3 bases and J 1 base; bases outside gene matches: 8. CDR1 is SGHTS, CDR2 YDEGEE, per germline. This chain's CDR3 is CASSYSGTSGRFQETQYF. The CDR3, as DNA: TGTGCCAGCAGCTACTCCGGGACTAGCGGGAGATTCCAAGAGACCCAGTACTTC.

This clone has only a few counts. The chain combines TRBV9 with TRBJ1-6, with 7 bases lining up with TRBD1. Germline CDR1 is SGDLS and CDR2 is YYNGEE. Germline trimming cut 5 bases from V and 8 bases from J; bases unmatched to any gene: 7. The CDR3 sequence is 14 residues long. CDR3 loop: CASSQTGLHSPLHF. As DNA, the CDR3 is TGTGCCAGCAGTCAGACAGGGTTACATTCACCCCTCCACTTT.

The gene calls are TRBV7-9 and TRBJ2-7; a weak D match, TRBD2 (6 bases). Germline V gene lookup returns CDR1 SEHNR and CDR2 FQNEAQ (reference sequence). V was shortened by 1 base and J by 1 base, with 8 bases between the two germline ends. The CDR3 covers 14 residues. In DNA form, the CDR3 reads TGTGCCAGCAGCTTAGGGACTACTTCCTACGAGCAGTACTTC. It yields the protein CASSLGTTSYEQYF.

The gene calls are TRBV23-1 and TRBJ2-2, with D maybe TRBD2 (6 bases). TRBV23-1 is an ORF for which the function is uncertain. The CDR3 contains 17 residues. V shed 4 bases and J shed 0 bases, with 15 bases lying between them. The CDR3 bases are TGCGCCAGCAGTCTCAATCGGGGGTATGCGAACACCGGGGAGCTGTTTTTT. This codes for CASSLNRGYANTGELFF.